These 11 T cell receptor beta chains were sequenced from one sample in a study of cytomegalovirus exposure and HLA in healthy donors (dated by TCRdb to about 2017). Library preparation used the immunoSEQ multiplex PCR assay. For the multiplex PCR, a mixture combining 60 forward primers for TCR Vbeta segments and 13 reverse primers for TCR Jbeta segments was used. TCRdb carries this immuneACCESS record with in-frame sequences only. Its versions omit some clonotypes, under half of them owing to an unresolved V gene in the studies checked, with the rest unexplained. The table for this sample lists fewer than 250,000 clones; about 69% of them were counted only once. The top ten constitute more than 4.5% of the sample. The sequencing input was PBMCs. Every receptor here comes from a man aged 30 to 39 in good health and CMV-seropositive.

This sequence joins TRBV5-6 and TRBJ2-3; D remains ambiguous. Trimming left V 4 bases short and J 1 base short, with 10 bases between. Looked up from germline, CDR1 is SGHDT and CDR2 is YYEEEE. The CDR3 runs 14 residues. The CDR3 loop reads CASSLDTGTDTQYF. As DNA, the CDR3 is TGTGCCAGCAGCCTGGATACGGGCACAGATACGCAGTATTTT.

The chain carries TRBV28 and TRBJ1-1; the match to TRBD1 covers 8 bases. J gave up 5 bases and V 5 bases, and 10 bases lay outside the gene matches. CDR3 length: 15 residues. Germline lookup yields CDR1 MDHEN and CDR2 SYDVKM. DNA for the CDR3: TGTGCCAGCAGTCCTAGGAGGACAGGGAAAACTGAAGCTTTCTTT. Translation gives CASSPRRTGKTEAFF.

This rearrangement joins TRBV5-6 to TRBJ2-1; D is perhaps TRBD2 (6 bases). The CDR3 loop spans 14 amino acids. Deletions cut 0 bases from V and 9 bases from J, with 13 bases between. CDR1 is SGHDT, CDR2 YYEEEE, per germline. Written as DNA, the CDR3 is TGTGCCAGCAGCTTGGCTACCCCGGGGGTTGAGCAGTTCTTC. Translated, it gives CASSLATPGVEQFF.

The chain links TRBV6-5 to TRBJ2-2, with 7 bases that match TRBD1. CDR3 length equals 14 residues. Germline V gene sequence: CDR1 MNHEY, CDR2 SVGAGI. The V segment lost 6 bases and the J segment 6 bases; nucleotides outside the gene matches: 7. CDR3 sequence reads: CASSPYRGSGELFF. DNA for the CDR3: TGTGCCAGCAGCCCATACAGGGGCTCCGGGGAGCTGTTTTTT.

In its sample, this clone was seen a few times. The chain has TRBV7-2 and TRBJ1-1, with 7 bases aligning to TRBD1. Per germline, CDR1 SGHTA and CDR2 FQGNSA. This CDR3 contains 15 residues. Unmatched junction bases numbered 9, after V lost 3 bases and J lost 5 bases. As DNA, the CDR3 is TGTGCCAGCAGCTTCGACGTCAGGGGGGCGACTGAAGCTTTCTTT. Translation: CASSFDVRGATEAFF.

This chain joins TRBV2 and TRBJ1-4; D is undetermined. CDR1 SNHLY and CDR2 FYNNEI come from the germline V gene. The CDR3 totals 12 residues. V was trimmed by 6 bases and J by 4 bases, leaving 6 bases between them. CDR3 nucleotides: TGTGCCAGCAGCAAGAGTAATGAAAAACTGTTTTTT. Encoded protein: CASSKSNEKLFF.

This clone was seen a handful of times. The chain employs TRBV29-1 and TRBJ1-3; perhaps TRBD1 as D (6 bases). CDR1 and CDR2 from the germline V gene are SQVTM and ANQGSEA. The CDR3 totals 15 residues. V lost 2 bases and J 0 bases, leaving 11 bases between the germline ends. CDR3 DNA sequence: TGCAGCGTTGAAACAGGGCGCTCCTCTGGAAACACCATATATTTT. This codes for CSVETGRSSGNTIYF. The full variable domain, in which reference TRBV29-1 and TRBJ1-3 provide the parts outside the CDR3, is SAVISQKPSRDICQRGTSLTIQCQVDSQVTMMFWYRQQPGQSLTLIATANQGSEATYESGFVIDKFPISRPNLTFSTLTVSNMSPEDSSIYLCSVETGRSSGNTIYFGEGSWLTVV.

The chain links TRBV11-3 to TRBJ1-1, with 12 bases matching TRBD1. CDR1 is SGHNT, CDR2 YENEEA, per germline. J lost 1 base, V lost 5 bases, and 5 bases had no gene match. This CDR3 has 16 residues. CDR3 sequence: CASSAGTGGSNTEAFF. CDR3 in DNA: TGTGCCAGCAGCGCGGGGACAGGGGGCTCGAACACTGAAGCTTTCTTT.

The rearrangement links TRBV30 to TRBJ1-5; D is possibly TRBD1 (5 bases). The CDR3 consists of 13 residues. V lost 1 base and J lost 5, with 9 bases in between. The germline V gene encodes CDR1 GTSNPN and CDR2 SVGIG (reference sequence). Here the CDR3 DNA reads TGTGCCTGGAGTGGGCAGGGATATCAGCCCCAGCATTTT. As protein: CAWSGQGYQPQHF.

In DNA, the CDR3 is TGTGCCAGCAGCCGCCTTATGGCGGGAGGTGGGGAGACCCAGTACTTC. Protein sequence: CASSRLMAGGGETQYF. The rearrangement links TRBV11-2 to TRBJ2-5; 8 bases are shared with TRBD2. Germline V gene lookup returns CDR1 SGHAT and CDR2 FQNNGV. The trim removed 5 bases at V and 5 bases at J, leaving 13 bases unmatched. This CDR3 is 16 amino acids long.

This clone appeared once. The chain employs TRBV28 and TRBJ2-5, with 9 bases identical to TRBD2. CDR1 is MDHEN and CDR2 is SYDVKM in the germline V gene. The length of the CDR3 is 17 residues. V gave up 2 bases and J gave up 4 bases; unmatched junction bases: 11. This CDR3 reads CASSLVKASGMGETQYF. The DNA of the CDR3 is TGTGCCAGCAGTTTAGTTAAGGCTAGCGGGATGGGAGAGACCCAGTACTTC.